This T cell receptor (beta chain) was captured in a study of radiotherapy plus CTLA-4 blockade in lung cancer. The overall study: Among all patients, 18% showed objective responses, while more than 25% had disease control.

V shed 3 bases and J 4 bases; nucleotides not matched to a gene: 4. The CDR3 is 16 amino acids. Germline V CDR1 and CDR2: LGHNA, YNFKEQ. Profiling relied on immunoSEQ multiplex PCR, and the TCRdb table lists in-frame clones only, not all of them. The sample records more than 55,000 clones, around 80% being singletons. The TCR originated in a human donor with non-small cell lung cancer who had a partial response to radiotherapy plus ipilimumab. This material consisted of peripheral blood, taken from a patient treated with radiotherapy plus ipilimumab. The V and J genes are TRBV4-2 and TRBJ2-1; 12 bases match TRBD2. In DNA, the CDR3 is TGTGCCAGCAGCCAGGATACTAGCGGGGGGTACAATGAGCAGTTCTTC. Encoded protein: CASSQDTSGGYNEQFF.